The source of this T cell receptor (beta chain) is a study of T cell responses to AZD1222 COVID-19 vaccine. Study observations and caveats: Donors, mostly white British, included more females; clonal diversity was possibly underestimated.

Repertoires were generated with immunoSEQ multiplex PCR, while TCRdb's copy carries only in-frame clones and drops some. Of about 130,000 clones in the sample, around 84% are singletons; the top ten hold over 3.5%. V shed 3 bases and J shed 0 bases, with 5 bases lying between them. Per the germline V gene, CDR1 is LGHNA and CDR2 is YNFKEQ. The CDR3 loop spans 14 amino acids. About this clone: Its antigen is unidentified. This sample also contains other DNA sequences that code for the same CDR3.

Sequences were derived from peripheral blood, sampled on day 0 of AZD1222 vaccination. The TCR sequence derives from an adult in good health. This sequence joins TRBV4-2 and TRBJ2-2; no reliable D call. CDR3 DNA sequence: TGTGCCAGCAGCCAGGCTACGAACACCGGGGAGCTGTTTTTT. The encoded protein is CASSQATNTGELFF.